The 19 T cell receptor beta chains below come from one sample, sequenced in a study of T cell responses to AZD1222 COVID-19 vaccine. TCRdb's copy holds only in-frame clones and misses some; the assay was immunoSEQ multiplex PCR. The profile shows some 100,000 clones, about 90% of them singletons. Material: peripheral blood, obtained on day 0 of AZD1222 vaccination. The source is an adult in good health.

This chain joins TRBV2 and TRBJ1-5; D is unresolved. The CDR3 sequence is 12 residues long. The germline V and J ends were trimmed by 0 bases and 10 bases, with 7 bases remaining between them. Germline lookup yields CDR1 SNHLY and CDR2 FYNNEI. DNA of the CDR3: TGTGCCAGCAGTGAAGCGGGTCCACCCCAGCATTTT. Amino acid sequence: CASSEAGPPQHF.

The V gene is TRBV6-5, the J gene TRBJ1-5; D is possibly TRBD1 (5 bases). Germline V gene data show CDR1 as MNHEY and CDR2 as SVGAGI. This CDR3 has 14 amino acids. V was clipped by 6 bases and J by 6 bases, with 15 bases between them. CDR3 sequence reads: CASSHGGSGQPQHF. The CDR3 DNA reads as TGTGCCAGCAGCCACGGGGGGAGCGGTCAGCCCCAGCATTTT.

The V gene is TRBV27, the J gene TRBJ1-5, with D uncertain. The ends were cut back, 8 bases at V and 3 bases at J, with 11 bases in the middle. Germline loops: CDR1 MNHEY, CDR2 SMNVEV (reference sequence). This CDR3 comprises 13 residues. The CDR3 sequence: CASSLFFNQPQHF. The CDR3 coding sequence is TGTGCCAGCTCACTCTTTTTCAATCAGCCCCAGCATTTT.

V is TRBV2 and J is TRBJ2-3, with 12 bases that match TRBD2. Germline V gene lookup returns CDR1 SNHLY and CDR2 FYNNEI. The trim removed 0 bases at V and 5 bases at J, leaving 15 bases unmatched. The CDR3 extends over 20 amino acids. DNA of the CDR3: TGTGCCAGCAGTGAAGCGGGAGGGTGGTTTAAGACTAGCGGGAGAGATACGCAGTATTTT. This sequence encodes CASSEAGGWFKTSGRDTQYF.

The rearrangement joins TRBV9 to TRBJ1-2; possibly TRBD1 for D (5 bases). From germline, CDR1 is SGDLS and CDR2 YYNGEE. Trimming stripped 0 bases from V and 7 bases from J, with 10 bases between. The CDR3 extends over 13 amino acids. CDR3 protein: CASSVAGGSGYTF. The CDR3 DNA reads TGTGCCAGCAGCGTAGCCGGGGGAAGTGGCTACACCTTC. Full variable domain (outside the CDR3, taken from reference TRBV9 and TRBJ1-2): DSGVTQTPKHLITATGQRVTLRCSPRSGDLSVYWYQQSLDQGLQFLIQYYNGEERAKGNILERFSAQQFPDLHSELNLSSLELGDSALYFCASSVAGGSGYTFGSGTRLTVV.

The J gene is TRBJ1-1, the V gene TRBV29-1; D gene unclear. This CDR3 is built from 13 residues. Germline V CDR1 and CDR2: SQVTM, ANQGSEA. With 7 bases removed from V and 0 bases from J, the gap between germline ends came to 12 bases. Written as DNA, the CDR3 is TGCAGCGCATTCACAGAATTGAACACTGAAGCTTTCTTT. Translating gives CSAFTELNTEAFF.

The chain couples TRBV29-1 to TRBJ1-2, with D maybe TRBD1 (5 bases). The ends were cut back, 6 bases at V and 8 bases at J, with 22 bases in the middle. The germline V gene has CDR1 SQVTM and CDR2 ANQGSEA. CDR3 length equals 14 residues. CDR3 region: CSVPEAGLGGGYTF. In nucleotides, the CDR3 is TGCAGCGTCCCCGAGGCAGGACTTGGGGGGGGCTACACCTTC.

DNA for the CDR3: TGCGCCAGCAGCTTGAGTCCTTCGGACAGGGTGTATCAGCCCCAGCATTTT. Amino acid sequence: CASSLSPSDRVYQPQHF. The chain combines TRBV5-1 with TRBJ1-5; 8 bases map to TRBD1. This CDR3 comprises 17 residues. The V segment lost 1 base and the J segment 5 bases; nucleotides outside the gene matches: 11. The germline gives CDR1 SGHRS, CDR2 YFSETQ.

The chain joins TRBV12-1 to TRBJ1-6. TRBV12-1 is annotated as a pseudogene. The CDR3 extends over 17 amino acids. CDR3 DNA sequence: TGTGCCAGCAGCTTTCCCAGCCTCACGGGGGATAATTCACCCCTCCACTTT. Translation gives CASSFPSLTGDNSPLHF.

The chain is built from TRBV21-1 and TRBJ1-1; the tabulated D call, TRBD1, remains unverified against the DNA. TRBV21-1 is flagged as a pseudogene. The CDR3 has 20 residues. CDR3 nucleotides: TGTGCCAGCAGGGGGCCACGAGCATTCGACAGGGAAGGGACGAACACTGAAGCTTTCTTT. Protein sequence: CASRGPRAFDREGTNTEAFF.

V is TRBV18 and J is TRBJ1-1; D is undetermined. Looked up from germline, CDR1 is KGHSH and CDR2 is LQKENI. The length of the CDR3 is 16 residues. V shed 0 bases and J shed 1 base, with 12 bases lying between them. CDR3 sequence (DNA): TGTGCCAGCTCACCACCTGTGAGGGTCCCGAACACTGAAGCTTTCTTT. Translation gives CASSPPVRVPNTEAFF.

The V call is TRBV15, the J call TRBJ1-1, with 7 bases lining up with TRBD1. The junction had 5 bases not matched to a gene; V was cut back by 3 bases and J by 1 base. CDR3 size: 15 residues. The germline gives CDR1 LNHNV, CDR2 YYDKDF (reference sequence). The CDR3 nucleotides read TGTGCCACCAGCAGTACGCGACAGGGGAACACTGAAGCTTTCTTT. Its protein is CATSSTRQGNTEAFF.

The chain joins TRBV19 to TRBJ1-3, with D maybe TRBD1 (5 bases). The CDR3 extends over 14 amino acids. V lost 7 bases and J lost 1, with 11 bases in between. Germline V gene data show CDR1 as LNHDA and CDR2 as SQIVND (reference sequence). CDR3 in amino acids: CASNLGGSGNTIYF. The CDR3 nucleotides are TGTGCCAGTAACCTCGGGGGATCTGGAAACACCATATATTTT.

This clone was detected a few times. V gene TRBV12-3 or TRBV12-4 combines with J gene TRBJ1-1; tentatively, D is TRBD1 (6 bases). Trimming left V 7 bases short and J 6 bases short, with 12 bases between. The CDR3 has 12 amino acids. The CDR3 region is CASTSGAAEAFF. In DNA form, the CDR3 reads TGTGCCAGCACCTCGGGGGCCGCTGAAGCTTTCTTT.

This chain uses TRBV19 with TRBJ1-4, with D possibly matching TRBD1 (5 bases). The CDR3 covers 16 residues. The germline CDR1 and CDR2 sequences are LNHDA and SQIVND (reference sequence). The V end lost 8 bases, the J end lost 0 bases, and 16 bases lay between the germline ends. CDR3 sequence: CASHPRGRTTNEKLFF. CDR3 DNA: TGTGCCAGTCATCCACGGGGGAGGACAACTAATGAAAAACTGTTTTTT.

The chain recombines TRBV30 with TRBJ2-2; 9 bases map to TRBD1. CDR3 length equals 16 residues. The junction had 12 bases not matched to a gene; V was cut back by 2 bases and J by 8 bases. The germline gives CDR1 GTSNPN, CDR2 SVGIG (reference sequence). The CDR3 region is CAWSSRPGTGSGELFF. DNA of the CDR3: TGTGCCTGGAGTTCCAGACCCGGGACAGGGTCAGGGGAGCTGTTTTTT.

This chain links TRBV15 with TRBJ1-1; TRBD1 might be the D (5 bases). The CDR3 is 16 residues long. In germline, CDR1 is LNHNV, CDR2 YYDKDF (reference sequence). Trimming took 1 base from V and 5 from J, leaving 17 bases between them. In DNA form, the CDR3 reads TGTGCCACCAGCAGAGTACCCTCGGGGGGTCGGACTGAAGCTTTCTTT. This translates into CATSRVPSGGRTEAFF.

The chain employs TRBV5-1 and TRBJ1-6; D gene unclear. The CDR3 has 13 residues. Trimming removed 5 bases at V and 8 bases at J, with 11 bases between. CDR1 and CDR2 (germline): SGHRS, YFSETQ. CDR3 residues: CASRGPRDSPLHF. In nucleotides, the CDR3 is TGCGCCAGCAGGGGCCCGAGGGATTCACCCCTCCACTTT. The complete variable domain, with remaining parts taken from reference TRBV5-1 and TRBJ1-6, reads KAGVTQTPRYLIKTRGQQVTLSCSPISGHRSVSWYQQTPGQGLQFLFEYFSETQRNKGNFPGRFSGRQFSNSRSEMNVSTLELGDSALYLCASRGPRDSPLHFGNGTRLTVT.

The rearrangement joins TRBV28 to TRBJ2-1; 9 positions match TRBD1. Germline CDR1 and CDR2: MDHEN and SYDVKM. This CDR3 comprises 13 residues. With 6 bases clipped from V and 6 bases from J, the junction kept 3 bases outside the gene matches. The CDR3 bases are TGTGCCAGCAGGACGACAGGGGGCAATGAGCAGTTCTTC. The encoded protein is CASRTTGGNEQFF.